Presented here are 29 T cell receptor beta chains from one specimen sequenced in a study of OX40 agonist ivuxolimab in advanced cancers. TCRdb's copy holds only in-frame clones and misses some; the assay was immunoSEQ multiplex PCR. The sample holds more than 85,000 clones, over 75% seen once. The material was CD4+ or CD8+ T cells sorted from blood, obtained in a trial of the OX40 agonist ivuxolimab. All receptors come from an adult with an advanced solid tumor such as melanoma, head and neck, liver or kidney cancer.

The V and J genes are TRBV30 and TRBJ2-7; no clear D gene. Germline V gene sequence: CDR1 GTSNPN, CDR2 SVGIG (reference sequence). This CDR3 has 17 amino acids. The ends were cut back, 1 base at V and 0 bases at J, with 19 bases in the middle. CDR3 in DNA: TGTGCCTGGAGTGGAACCCCCCTGGCAGGTGACTCCTACGAGCAGTACTTC. Its translation is CAWSGTPLAGDSYEQYF.

This rearrangement joins TRBV19 to TRBJ1-5; a weak D match, TRBD1 (6 bases). V dropped 3 bases and J dropped 3 bases, with 12 bases sitting between them. CDR3 size: 15 residues. In germline, CDR1 is LNHDA, CDR2 SQIVND (reference sequence). CDR3 region: CASSMAGGPNQPQHF. The DNA for the CDR3 is TGTGCCAGTAGTATGGCGGGGGGCCCCAATCAGCCCCAGCATTTT.

Comments on this clone: The junction and the germline gene differ at one end; a read error may be behind it. The chain uses TRBV28 and TRBJ2-5; 8 bases align to TRBD1. In germline, CDR1 is MDHEN, CDR2 SYDVKM. The CDR3 sequence is 14 residues long. Here the CDR3 DNA reads TGTGCCAGCAGTACCCAAGGCAGGGGGCGCAGTGTAGACTTC. It translates to CASSTQGRGRSVDF.

Here the CDR3 DNA reads TGTGCCAGCTCACCAGGGAGAACAGATACGCAGTATTTT. Its translation is CASSPGRTDTQYF. The V gene is TRBV18, the J gene TRBJ2-3; D perhaps matches TRBD2 (5 bases). CDR1 and CDR2 from the germline V gene are KGHSH and LQKENI. Trimming stripped 2 bases from V and 3 bases from J, with 6 bases between. The CDR3 has 13 residues.

The rearrangement links TRBV6-5 to TRBJ2-7; D remains ambiguous. The CDR3 has 16 residues. Germline lookup yields CDR1 MNHEY and CDR2 SVGAGI. V lost 1 base, J lost 4 bases, and 17 bases lay in between. The chain's CDR3 is CASSYYTGGDIYEQYF. CDR3 coding DNA: TGTGCCAGCAGTTACTATACGGGCGGAGATATTTACGAGCAGTACTTC.

The table lists this clone with a count of one. The V call is TRBV7-2, the J call TRBJ1-2; 7 nucleotides align to TRBD1. Unmatched junction bases numbered 8, after V lost 5 bases and J lost 8 bases. Germline assignment: CDR1 SGHTA and CDR2 FQGNSA. This CDR3 spans 13 amino acids. CDR3 protein: CASSTLTGTGYTF. The CDR3 region has the DNA TGTGCCAGCAGCACCTTGACAGGGACCGGCTACACCTTC.

The V call is TRBV27, the J call TRBJ1-2; maybe TRBD1 (5 bases). Germline assignment: CDR1 MNHEY and CDR2 SMNVEV (reference sequence). Trimming pared 0 bases from V and 8 bases from J, leaving 16 bases between. This CDR3 has 15 residues. CDR3 sequence (DNA): TGTGCCAGCAGTTTATCTCGGGACGTCTCGAGGGGCTACACCTTC. Its protein is CASSLSRDVSRGYTF.

This chain connects TRBV5-4 to TRBJ2-5; D remains ambiguous. Trimming shortened V by 5 bases and J by 0 bases, and 8 bases separated the two germline ends. The germline CDR1 and CDR2 sequences are SGHNT and YYREEE (reference sequence). The CDR3 totals 13 residues. The CDR3 nucleotides read TGTGCCAGCAGAGGGCAGTACCAAGAGACCCAGTACTTC. It translates to CASRGQYQETQYF.

V gene TRBV7-3 combines with J gene TRBJ2-1; TRBD2 might be the D (5 bases). The CDR3 runs 15 residues. Germline loops: CDR1 SGHTA, CDR2 FQGTGA. Trimming left V 4 bases short and J 0 bases short, with 10 bases between. The CDR3 DNA is TGTGCCAGCAGCTGGAGGCGGAGCTCCTACAATGAGCAGTTCTTC. This gives the protein CASSWRRSSYNEQFF.

V usage is TRBV7-8 and J usage is TRBJ2-7; D gene unclear. The CDR3 loop spans 16 amino acids. In germline, CDR1 is SGHVS, CDR2 FQNEAQ. V was pared by 5 bases and J by 2 bases, with 19 bases between. The chain's CDR3 is CASSQRRRQGPYEQYF. For the CDR3, the DNA is TGTGCCAGCAGCCAGCGCCGGAGACAAGGCCCCTACGAGCAGTACTTC.

V and J are TRBV7-2 and TRBJ2-6, with TRBD2 matching over 7 bases. J lost 4 bases, V lost 4 bases, and 7 bases had no gene match. Germline CDR1 is SGHTA and CDR2 is FQGNSA. The CDR3 length is 16 residues. The CDR3 sequence: CASSSLGGKGANVLTF. DNA of the CDR3: TGTGCCAGCAGCTCCCTGGGAGGGAAAGGGGCCAACGTCCTGACTTTC.

This chain connects TRBV4-1 to TRBJ1-3; no definite D call. The germline V gene has CDR1 MGHRA and CDR2 YSYEKL. V lost 2 bases and J 2 bases, leaving 16 bases between the germline ends. CDR3 length: 17 amino acids. CDR3 DNA: TGCGCCAGCAGCCAAAAAGAGGCAGGAGGGACTGGAAACACCATATATTTT. The encoded protein is CASSQKEAGGTGNTIYF.

This chain uses TRBV27 with TRBJ2-3; D possibly corresponds to TRBD2 (5 bases). Germline assignment: CDR1 MNHEY and CDR2 SMNVEV (reference sequence). The CDR3 spans 16 residues. Trimming stripped 4 bases from V and 2 bases from J, with 16 bases between. CDR3 sequence: CASSYSGRTLTDTQYF. Here the CDR3 DNA reads TGTGCCAGCAGTTACTCAGGCCGGACTCTCACAGATACGCAGTATTTT.

The chain has TRBV28 and TRBJ2-5; D may be TRBD2 (6 bases). This CDR3 comprises 15 residues. Germline loops: CDR1 MDHEN, CDR2 SYDVKM. Trimming shortened V by 3 bases and J by 6 bases, and 17 bases separated the two germline ends. The CDR3: CASSFVGSGGQTQYF. CDR3 bases: TGTGCCAGCAGTTTTGTCGGGAGCGGTGGCCAGACCCAGTACTTC.

J is TRBJ2-5 and V is TRBV5-1, with 11 bases identical to TRBD2. Germline-derived CDR1 and CDR2 are SGHRS and YFSETQ. V shed 4 bases and J 5 bases; nucleotides not matched to a gene: 10. The length of the CDR3 is 16 residues. The CDR3 loop is CASSITSGGGGETQYF. CDR3 DNA sequence: TGCGCCAGCAGCATAACTAGCGGGGGCGGTGGTGAGACCCAGTACTTC.

This clone appeared once. This chain joins TRBV5-8 and TRBJ1-5; 9 bases match TRBD1. The CDR3 spans 15 residues. Germline CDR1 is SGHTS and CDR2 is YDEGEE. V was clipped by 4 bases and J by 3 bases; unmatched bases: 5. The CDR3 DNA is TGTGCCAGCAGCACCGGGACAGGGCACAATCAGCCCCAGCATTTT. It encodes CASSTGTGHNQPQHF.

The chain combines TRBV5-1 with TRBJ2-3, with D perhaps given as TRBD1 or TRBD2 (5 bases each). Trimming cost V 1 base and J 4 bases, with 13 bases left between them. The CDR3 runs to 15 residues. Looked up from germline, CDR1 is SGHRS and CDR2 is YFSETQ. The CDR3 nucleotides are TGCGCCAGCAGCTTGCAGGGAGTGGGCCCAGATACGCAGTATTTT. Translation gives CASSLQGVGPDTQYF.

V is TRBV19 and J is TRBJ1-5, with TRBD1 matching over 8 bases. Germline V gives CDR1 LNHDA, CDR2 SQIVND (reference sequence). The ends lost 6 bases at V and 5 bases at J; junction bases unmatched: 6. The CDR3 runs 14 residues. DNA of the CDR3: TGTGCCAGTAGGCATGGACAGGGCCATCAGCCCCAGCATTTT. Amino acids: CASRHGQGHQPQHF.

The chain joins TRBV7-2 to TRBJ2-2; D is undetermined. Per germline, CDR1 SGHTA and CDR2 FQGNSA. The V end was cut by 5 bases, the J end by 9 bases, with 10 bases between. The CDR3 covers 12 residues. As DNA, the CDR3 is TGTGCCAGCAGCCCTTCTGGCAGGGAGCTGTTTTTT. Its protein product is CASSPSGRELFF.

The chain uses TRBV5-1 and TRBJ2-4; D unclear. The CDR3 has 13 residues. The germline CDR1 and CDR2 sequences are SGHRS and YFSETQ. Trimming left V 1 base short and J 10 bases short, with 12 bases between. In DNA form, the CDR3 reads TGCGCCAGCAGCTTGACGGGCGACGGGATTCAGTACTTC. Translation: CASSLTGDGIQYF.

J is TRBJ2-3 and V is TRBV5-4; TRBD2 might be the D (5 bases). CDR3 length: 16 amino acids. Deletions cut 4 bases from V and 3 bases from J, with 18 bases between. Germline V gives CDR1 SGHNT, CDR2 YYREEE (reference sequence). The CDR3 reads CASSAFGLAATDTQYF. As DNA, the CDR3 is TGTGCCAGCAGCGCGTTCGGGCTAGCAGCAACAGATACGCAGTATTTT.

CDR3 coding DNA: TGTGCAAGTCGCTTTCGGGGGGCATTGAACACTGAAGCTTTCTTT. This gives the protein CASRFRGALNTEAFF. The chain uses TRBV12-2 and TRBJ1-1. TRBV12-2 is tagged as a pseudogene. The CDR3 is 15 amino acids.

The rearrangement uses TRBV15 and TRBJ1-5, with a tentative D call TRBD1 (6 bases). V lost 5 bases and J 4 bases, leaving 12 bases between the germline ends. The CDR3 extends over 14 amino acids. The germline gives CDR1 LNHNV, CDR2 YYDKDF (reference sequence). CDR3 sequence: CATSREGGNQPQHF. The DNA for the CDR3 is TGTGCCACCAGCCGCGAAGGGGGAAATCAGCCCCAGCATTTT.

The V call is TRBV4-1, the J call TRBJ1-2; D is uncertain. This CDR3 region has 14 residues. Germline CDR1 and CDR2: MGHRA and YSYEKL. V lost 0 bases and J 4 bases, leaving 9 bases between the germline ends. CDR3 sequence (DNA): TGCGCCAGCAGCCAAGATCCACAGTTCTATGGCTACACCTTC. It specifies CASSQDPQFYGYTF.

This rearrangement joins TRBV10-3 to TRBJ1-5; D uncertain. The CDR3 is 15 residues long. V was trimmed by 3 bases and J by 5 bases, leaving 14 bases between them. Looked up from germline, CDR1 is ENHRY and CDR2 is SYGVKD. The CDR3 loop reads CAISDYETIDQPQHF. DNA of the CDR3: TGTGCCATCAGTGATTATGAGACAATAGATCAGCCCCAGCATTTT.

This chain's CDR3 is CASSPKGLAGAYEQYF. The CDR3 DNA is TGTGCCAGCTCACCCAAGGGACTAGCGGGAGCCTACGAGCAGTACTTC. The chain employs TRBV18 and TRBJ2-7, with TRBD2 matching 14 bases. The germline CDR1 and CDR2 sequences are KGHSH and LQKENI. The V and J ends lost 3 bases and 2 bases, in that order; junction bases with no gene match: 3. The CDR3 is 16 amino acids. Full variable domain (outside the CDR3, taken from reference TRBV18 and TRBJ2-7): NAGVMQNPRHLVRRRGQEARLRCSPMKGHSHVYWYRQLPEEGLKFMVYLQKENIIDESGMPKERFSAEFPKEGPSILRIQQVVRGDSAAYFCASSPKGLAGAYEQYFGPGTRLTVT.

This clone was picked up a small number of times. V is TRBV7-2 and J is TRBJ1-5; D ambiguous. The germline CDR1 and CDR2 sequences are SGHTA and FQGNSA. V gave up 1 base and J gave up 3 bases, with 13 bases separating them. CDR3 length: 16 amino acids. CDR3 residues: CASSLEGRDFNQPQHF. Written as DNA, the CDR3 is TGTGCCAGCAGCTTAGAGGGTAGGGATTTCAATCAGCCCCAGCATTTT. Full variable domain (outside the CDR3, taken from reference TRBV7-2 and TRBJ1-5): GAGVSQSPSNKVTEKGKDVELRCDPISGHTALYWYRQSLGQGLEFLIYFQGNSAPDKSGLPSDRFSAERTGGSVSTLTIQRTQQEDSAVYLCASSLEGRDFNQPQHFGDGTRLSIL.

J is TRBJ2-7 and V is TRBV7-2; 7 bases are shared with TRBD1. The CDR3 runs to 14 residues. J was trimmed by 3 bases and V by 7 bases; bases with no gene match: 9. Germline V gene lookup returns CDR1 SGHTA and CDR2 FQGNSA. In DNA, the CDR3 is TGTGCCAGCACTTCTCGACAGGGAATCTACGAGCAGTACTTC. Its protein product is CASTSRQGIYEQYF. The whole variable domain, filled in from reference TRBV7-2 and TRBJ2-7, reads GAGVSQSPSNKVTEKGKDVELRCDPISGHTALYWYRQSLGQGLEFLIYFQGNSAPDKSGLPSDRFSAERTGGSVSTLTIQRTQQEDSAVYLCASTSRQGIYEQYFGPGTRLTVT.

This clone has more than one count but fewer than ten. The V gene is TRBV28, the J gene TRBJ2-7; either TRBD1 or TRBD2 may fit D (5 bases each). V was shortened by 4 bases and J by 1 base, with 14 bases between the two germline ends. The germline V gene encodes CDR1 MDHEN and CDR2 SYDVKM. CDR3 length equals 15 residues. CDR3 residues: CASSSRDLFSYEQYF. The CDR3 coding sequence is TGTGCCAGCAGTTCCCGGGACCTTTTTTCCTACGAGCAGTACTTC.